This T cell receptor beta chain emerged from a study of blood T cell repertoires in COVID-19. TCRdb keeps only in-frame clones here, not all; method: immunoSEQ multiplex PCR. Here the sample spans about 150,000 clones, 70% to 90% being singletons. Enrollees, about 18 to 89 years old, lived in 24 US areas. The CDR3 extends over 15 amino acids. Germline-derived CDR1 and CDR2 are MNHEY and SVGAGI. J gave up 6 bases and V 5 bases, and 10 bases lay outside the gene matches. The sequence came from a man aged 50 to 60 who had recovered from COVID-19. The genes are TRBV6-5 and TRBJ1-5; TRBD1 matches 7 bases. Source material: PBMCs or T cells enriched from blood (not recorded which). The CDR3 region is CASSTVDRKSQPQHF. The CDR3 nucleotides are TGTGCCAGCAGTACCGTGGACAGGAAAAGTCAGCCCCAGCATTTT.